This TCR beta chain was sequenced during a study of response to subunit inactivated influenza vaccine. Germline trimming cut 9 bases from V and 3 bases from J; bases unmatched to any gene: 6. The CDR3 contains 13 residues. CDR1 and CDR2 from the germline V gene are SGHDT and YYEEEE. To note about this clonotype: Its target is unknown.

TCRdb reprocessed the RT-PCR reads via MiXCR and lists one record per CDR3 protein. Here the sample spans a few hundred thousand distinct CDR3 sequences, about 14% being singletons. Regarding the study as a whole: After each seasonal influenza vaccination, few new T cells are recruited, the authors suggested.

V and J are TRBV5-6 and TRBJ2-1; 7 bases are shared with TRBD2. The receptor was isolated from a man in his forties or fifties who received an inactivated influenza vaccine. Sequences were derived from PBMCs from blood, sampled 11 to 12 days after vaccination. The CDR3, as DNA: TGTGCCATCGGGGAGCGGGGCTACAATGAGCAGTTCTTC. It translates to CAIGERGYNEQFF. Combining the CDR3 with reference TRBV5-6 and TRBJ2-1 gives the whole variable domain DAGVTQSPTHLIKTRGQQVTLRCSPKSGHDTVSWYQQALGQGPQFIFQYYEEEERQRGNFPDRFSGHQFPNYSSELNVNALLLGDSALYLCAIGERGYNEQFFGPGTRLTVL.